The clone carrying this TCR beta chain came up many times. The antigen is unknown. The data belong to a study of T-cell reconstitution after alpha-beta-depleted transplantation in children. Preparation of the TCRbeta library involved a method that used unique molecular identifiers. TCRdb independently ran MiXCR on the PCR reads; one entry per CDR3 protein. The sample includes tens of thousands of distinct CDR3 sequences, around 9% of them seen just once. Study results and limitations: In patients about two months after transplant, alpha-beta T cells reportedly arose from several hundred expanded graft clones. Newly produced T cells mostly accounted for T-cell counts and diversity one year post-transplant. Surviving recipient T cells and intrathymic progenitors accounted for some patients' high TCRbeta diversity at day 60.

The CDR3 length is 13 residues. Germline V CDR1 and CDR2: SEHNR, FQNEAQ (reference sequence). V was cut by 2 bases and J by 4 bases, with 8 bases left in between. The sample in question was PBMCs, mostly from graft donor cells, obtained 60 days after TCRalphabeta/CD19-depleted stem cell transplant. The genes are TRBV7-9 and TRBJ1-1; no clear D. The sequence was obtained from a male patient aged 2 to 9 who had a stem cell transplant for chronic granulomatous disease, so the T cells may come from the graft donor. CDR3 sequence: CASSLLITTEAFF. The CDR3 region has the DNA TGTGCCAGCAGCTTATTGATCACCACTGAAGCTTTCTTT.